Listed below are T cell receptor beta chains from one sample, sequenced in a study of neurological immune-mediated disorders. TCRdb reprocessed the 5' RACE reads with MiXCR, giving one entry per CDR3 protein. This table holds approximately 44,000 distinct CDR3 sequences, around 5.8% found once. Sequencing was performed on CD4+ T cells from blood. The receptors were sampled from a woman aged 18-35 years with multiple sclerosis. The CDR3 runs from the conserved cysteine through the conserved F or W. Fields, in order: J gene, D gene, clone size, V gene, CDR3 DNA, CDR3 protein. The D gene is left open where the match is weak. Size tells how often a clone was seen (once, few, many) or the class of an expanded clone, and some rows leave it out.

j_gene: TRBJ2-2
d_gene: .
abundance: many
v_gene: TRBV12-3/TRBV12-4
CDR3nt: TGTGCCAGCAGACAGACGGACAGTTACACCGGGGAGCTGTTTTTT
CDR3aa: CASRQTDSYTGELFF

j_gene: TRBJ2-1
d_gene: TRBD2
abundance: .
v_gene: TRBV12-3/TRBV12-4
CDR3nt: TGTGCCAGCAGTTTAAGGCGGGAGGGCCCCTACAATGAGCAGTTCTTC
CDR3aa: CASSLRREGPYNEQFF

j_gene: TRBJ1-6
d_gene: .
abundance: many
v_gene: TRBV20-1
CDR3nt: TGCAGTGCTAGAGATCTAGGACAAACGCAGGCCTATAATTCACCCCTCCACTTT
CDR3aa: CSARDLGQTQAYNSPLHF

j_gene: TRBJ1-2
d_gene: .
abundance: many
v_gene: TRBV6-6
CDR3nt: TGTGCCAGCAGGGCGACCGGGACGGCTGATATTACTAACTATGGCTACACCTTC
CDR3aa: CASRATGTADITNYGYTF

j_gene: TRBJ1-1
d_gene: TRBD1
abundance: many
v_gene: TRBV7-6
CDR3nt: TGTGCCAGCAGCTTAACTGGACAGGGGACTGAAGCTTTCTTT
CDR3aa: CASSLTGQGTEAFF

j_gene: TRBJ1-3
d_gene: .
abundance: many
v_gene: TRBV5-1
CDR3nt: TGCGCCAGCAGCTTGATTGGGGGCTTCGGAAACACCATATATTTT
CDR3aa: CASSLIGGFGNTIYF

j_gene: TRBJ1-1
d_gene: .
abundance: many
v_gene: TRBV6-6
CDR3nt: TGTGCCAGCAGTTACCCTCAGGGGCAGGGGATGAACACTGAAGCTTTCTTT
CDR3aa: CASSYPQGQGMNTEAFF

j_gene: TRBJ2-2
d_gene: TRBD2
abundance: many
v_gene: TRBV28
CDR3nt: TGTGCCAGCAGTGTAGCGGGGGGCCGAGGTACCGGGGAGCTGTTTTTT
CDR3aa: CASSVAGGRGTGELFF

j_gene: TRBJ2-5
d_gene: .
abundance: many
v_gene: TRBV20-1
CDR3nt: TGCAGTGCTAGAAAAGTCCAAGAGACCCAGTACTTC
CDR3aa: CSARKVQETQYF

j_gene: TRBJ2-1
d_gene: .
abundance: many
v_gene: TRBV10-3
CDR3nt: TGTGCCATCAGTGCTGCCGCTGGCTCCTACAATGAGCAGTTCTTC
CDR3aa: CAISAAAGSYNEQFF

j_gene: TRBJ1-4
d_gene: .
abundance: many
v_gene: TRBV28
CDR3nt: TGTGCCAGCACTAGGGGTGGAGATGAAAAACTGTTTTTT
CDR3aa: CASTRGGDEKLFF

j_gene: TRBJ1-6
d_gene: TRBD1
abundance: many
v_gene: TRBV15
CDR3nt: TGTGCCACCAGCTCCCGGACCGGGACAGGGGGATCACCCCTCCACTTT
CDR3aa: CATSSRTGTGGSPLHF

j_gene: TRBJ2-1
d_gene: TRBD2
abundance: many
v_gene: TRBV20-1
CDR3nt: TGCAGTGGAGAGATGGGACTAGCAGGGAGCAATGAGCAGTTCTTC
CDR3aa: CSGEMGLAGSNEQFF

j_gene: TRBJ2-1
d_gene: TRBD2
abundance: many
v_gene: TRBV6-2/TRBV6-3
CDR3nt: TGTGCCAGCAGTGCTCACCCCGGGACTAGCGGGGGGGCCGTCAATGAGCAGTTCTTC
CDR3aa: CASSAHPGTSGGAVNEQFF

j_gene: TRBJ1-6
d_gene: .
abundance: many
v_gene: TRBV28
CDR3nt: TGTGCCAGCAGTTTAATGGTGAACAATTCACCCCTCCACTTT
CDR3aa: CASSLMVNNSPLHF

j_gene: TRBJ1-4
d_gene: TRBD1
abundance: many
v_gene: TRBV5-1
CDR3nt: TGCGCCAGCAGCCGGGACAGGGTAAATGAAAAACTGTTTTTT
CDR3aa: CASSRDRVNEKLFF

j_gene: TRBJ2-3
d_gene: .
abundance: many
v_gene: TRBV12-3/TRBV12-4
CDR3nt: TGTGCCAGCAGGTCTAGCGCCAACACAGATACGCAGTATTTT
CDR3aa: CASRSSANTDTQYF

j_gene: TRBJ2-7
d_gene: .
abundance: few
v_gene: TRBV12-3/TRBV12-4
CDR3nt: TGTGCCAGCAGTTTAGGAGGTTCTGAGCAGTACTTC
CDR3aa: CASSLGGSEQYF

j_gene: TRBJ2-5
d_gene: TRBD2
abundance: .
v_gene: TRBV20-1
CDR3nt: TGCAGTGCTAGAGTAACGACTAGCGCGTTGGAGACCCAGTACTTC
CDR3aa: CSARVTTSALETQYF

j_gene: TRBJ2-5
d_gene: TRBD2
abundance: many
v_gene: TRBV5-1
CDR3nt: TGCGCCAGCAGCCCAAACCCAGCGGGAGGAGAGACCCAGTACTTC
CDR3aa: CASSPNPAGGETQYF

j_gene: TRBJ2-2
d_gene: .
abundance: many
v_gene: TRBV6-2/TRBV6-3
CDR3nt: TGTGCCAGCACCCCGGAGACGTCTCGGAACACCGGGGAGCTGTTTTTT
CDR3aa: CASTPETSRNTGELFF

j_gene: TRBJ1-4
d_gene: .
abundance: many
v_gene: TRBV20-1
CDR3nt: TGCAGTGCTAGAGAGAGGGGCGGTGAAAAACTGTTTTTT
CDR3aa: CSARERGGEKLFF

j_gene: TRBJ1-2
d_gene: .
abundance: many
v_gene: TRBV7-2
CDR3nt: TGTGCCAGCAGCCAAGACGGGACTGTCGATGGCTACACCTTC
CDR3aa: CASSQDGTVDGYTF

j_gene: TRBJ2-2
d_gene: .
abundance: many
v_gene: TRBV29-1
CDR3nt: TGCAGCGTTGATATTGTTGGCGCCGGGGAGCTGTTTTTT
CDR3aa: CSVDIVGAGELFF

j_gene: TRBJ2-5
d_gene: TRBD1
abundance: many
v_gene: TRBV18
CDR3nt: TGTGCCAGCTCACCCGGACAGGGACAAGAGACCCAGTACTTC
CDR3aa: CASSPGQGQETQYF

j_gene: TRBJ2-3
d_gene: .
abundance: .
v_gene: TRBV20-1
CDR3nt: TGCAGTGCTAGACCCCATGAAGGTTCCCATACGCAGTATTTT
CDR3aa: CSARPHEGSHTQYF

j_gene: TRBJ2-2
d_gene: TRBD1
abundance: many
v_gene: TRBV24-1
CDR3nt: TGTGCCACCAGTGATGCCAGGGGGCGAACCGGGGAGCTGTTTTTT
CDR3aa: CATSDARGRTGELFF

j_gene: TRBJ2-5
d_gene: .
abundance: many
v_gene: TRBV7-9
CDR3nt: TGTGCCAGCACTATGGAGATGTCAAAGACCCAGTACTTC
CDR3aa: CASTMEMSKTQYF

j_gene: TRBJ2-7
d_gene: .
abundance: many
v_gene: TRBV6-2/TRBV6-3
CDR3nt: TGTGCCAGCCTGGCTCGGAGAACCACCTACGAGCAGTACTTC
CDR3aa: CASLARRTTYEQYF

j_gene: TRBJ1-1
d_gene: .
abundance: .
v_gene: TRBV12-2
CDR3nt: TGTGCAAGTCGCTGCCAGAAAGGACAGGGGTCCACTGAAGCTTTCTTT
CDR3aa: CASRCQKGQGSTEAFF

j_gene: TRBJ2-5
d_gene: .
abundance: many
v_gene: TRBV12-3/TRBV12-4
CDR3nt: TGTGCCAGCAGAACGACGACAGGCCAACTAGAGACCCAGTACTTC
CDR3aa: CASRTTTGQLETQYF

j_gene: TRBJ2-1
d_gene: .
abundance: many
v_gene: TRBV20-1
CDR3nt: TGCAGTGCCCGTCGTGGGAGGACATCCAATGAGCAGTTCTTC
CDR3aa: CSARRGRTSNEQFF

j_gene: TRBJ2-3
d_gene: TRBD1
abundance: many
v_gene: TRBV20-1
CDR3nt: TGCAGTGCTTACACAGGGGGGACAGATACGCAGTATTTT
CDR3aa: CSAYTGGTDTQYF

j_gene: TRBJ2-1
d_gene: TRBD2
abundance: many
v_gene: TRBV2
CDR3nt: TGTGCCGCCAAACCCCTAGCGGCCTACAATGAGCAGTTCTTC
CDR3aa: CAAKPLAAYNEQFF

j_gene: TRBJ2-7
d_gene: .
abundance: many
v_gene: TRBV6-5
CDR3nt: TGTGCCAGCAGCCTACAACCTTCGAGCTCCTACGAGCAGTACTTC
CDR3aa: CASSLQPSSSYEQYF